One T cell receptor beta chain is described in this entry. RNA transcripts yielded amplified TCR beta CDR3 regions. The HTBI primer set served for first-round RT-PCR of the TCR CDR3. TCRdb used MiXCR to reprocess the multiplex PCR reads, holding one entry per CDR3 protein. The sample has 300,000 or so distinct CDR3 sequences, more than 15% seen once; the top ten hold over 45%. This record belongs to a study of T cells in Graves' hyperthyroidism and ophthalmopathy. The wider study: Sampling of peripheral blood happened at initial diagnosis, prior to any treatment.

Exclusion of patients followed from uncontrolled infection, other autoimmune disease, pregnancy or lactation. Clinical symptoms, serum thyroxine and TRAb, thyroid ultrasound and orbital computed tomography together formed the diagnostic basis. Sequencing was done on a sample of blood. This clonotype was sampled from a woman in her fifties or sixties with Graves' ophthalmopathy.

The CDR3 loop reads CASSVATLNEQFF. CDR3 in DNA: TGTGCCAGCAGCGTAGCGACTCTCAATGAGCAGTTCTTC. This chain connects TRBV9 to TRBJ2-1; the D is unclear. CDR1 is SGDLS and CDR2 is YYNGEE in the germline V gene. The CDR3 has 13 amino acids. The V end was cut by 0 bases, the J end by 6 bases, with 7 bases between.